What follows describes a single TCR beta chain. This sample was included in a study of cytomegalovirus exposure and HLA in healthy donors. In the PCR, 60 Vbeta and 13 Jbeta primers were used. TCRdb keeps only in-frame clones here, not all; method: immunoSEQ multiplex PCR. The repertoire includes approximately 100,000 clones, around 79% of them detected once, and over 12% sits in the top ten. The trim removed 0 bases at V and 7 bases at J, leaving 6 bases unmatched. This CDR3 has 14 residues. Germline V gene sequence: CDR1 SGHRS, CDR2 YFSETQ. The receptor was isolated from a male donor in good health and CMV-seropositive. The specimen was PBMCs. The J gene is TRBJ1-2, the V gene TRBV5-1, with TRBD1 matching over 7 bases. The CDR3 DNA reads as TGCGCCAGCAGCTTGGACAGGGGATGGAGTGGCTACACCTTC. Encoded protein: CASSLDRGWSGYTF.